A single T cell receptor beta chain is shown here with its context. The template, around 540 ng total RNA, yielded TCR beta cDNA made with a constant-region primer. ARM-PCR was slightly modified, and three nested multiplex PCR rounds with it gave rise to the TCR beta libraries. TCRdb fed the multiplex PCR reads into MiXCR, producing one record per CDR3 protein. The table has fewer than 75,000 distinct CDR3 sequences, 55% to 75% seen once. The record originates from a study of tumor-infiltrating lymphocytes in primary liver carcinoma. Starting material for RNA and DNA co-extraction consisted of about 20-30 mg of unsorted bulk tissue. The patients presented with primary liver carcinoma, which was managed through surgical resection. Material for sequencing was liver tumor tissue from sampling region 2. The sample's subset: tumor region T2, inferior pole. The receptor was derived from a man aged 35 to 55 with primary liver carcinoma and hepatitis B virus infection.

Here the CDR3 DNA reads TGTGCCAGCAGTTCCGTCAAGACAGGGGAGCAGTACTTC. Its translation is CASSSVKTGEQYF. The chain recombines TRBV11-2 with TRBJ2-7; 7 nucleotides agree with TRBD1. Germline V gives CDR1 SGHAT, CDR2 FQNNGV. V was pared by 6 bases and J by 7 bases, with 9 bases of the junction left unmatched. The CDR3 sequence is 13 residues long.